These T cell receptor beta chains were read from a single sample in a study of cytomegalovirus exposure and HLA in healthy donors. This table comes from immunoSEQ multiplex PCR, and its TCRdb copy is limited to in-frame clones, with some not included. The sample has approximately 76,000 clones; 55% to 75% are singletons. The sequencing sample was made of PBMCs. The receptor set was obtained from a man aged 25 to 40 in good health and CMV-seropositive. The CDR3 runs from the conserved cysteine through the conserved F or W. The D gene is left open where the match is weak. Clone size is not always given. Where it is, it says once, few, many or a class for expanded clones.

clone_size: .
j_call: TRBJ2-5
v_call: TRBV5-4
d_call: TRBD2
cdr3_aa: CASSLVGGLAGGGAQYF
cdr3_nt: TGTGCCAGCAGCTTGGTCGGGGGACTAGCGGGAGGGGGAGCCCAGTACTTC

clone_size: .
j_call: TRBJ2-1
v_call: TRBV27
d_call: TRBD2
cdr3_aa: CASSSDQAGNEQFF
cdr3_nt: TGTGCCAGCAGTTCGGACCAAGCGGGGAATGAGCAGTTCTTC

clone_size: .
j_call: TRBJ2-5
v_call: TRBV6-1
d_call: .
cdr3_aa: CASTLGGGPPRGEYF
cdr3_nt: TGTGCCAGCACCCTTGGGGGGGGGCCCCCCCGAGGCGAGTACTTC

clone_size: .
j_call: TRBJ2-1
v_call: TRBV7-6
d_call: .
cdr3_aa: CASTLYTGSYNEQFF
cdr3_nt: TGTGCCAGCACCCTTTACACAGGTTCCTACAATGAGCAGTTCTTC

clone_size: .
j_call: TRBJ2-1
v_call: TRBV30
d_call: TRBD2
cdr3_aa: CAWSVGPGGGSDEQFF
cdr3_nt: TGTGCCTGGAGTGTAGGGCCCGGCGGGGGGAGCGATGAGCAGTTCTTC

clone_size: .
j_call: TRBJ1-5
v_call: TRBV7-9
d_call: TRBD1
cdr3_aa: CASSFFFGTGQLNQPQHF
cdr3_nt: TGTGCCAGCAGCTTTTTTTTCGGGACAGGGCAACTGAATCAGCCCCAGCATTTT

clone_size: .
j_call: TRBJ2-7
v_call: TRBV4-2
d_call: TRBD2
cdr3_aa: CASSPSGTSGGDEQYF
cdr3_nt: TGTGCCAGCAGCCCGTCCGGGACTAGCGGGGGGGACGAGCAGTACTTC

clone_size: few
j_call: TRBJ2-7
v_call: TRBV11-2
d_call: TRBD1
cdr3_aa: CASSLLDRLGSYEQYF
cdr3_nt: TGTGCCAGCAGCTTGCTGGACAGGTTGGGCTCCTACGAGCAGTACTTC

clone_size: .
j_call: TRBJ2-7
v_call: TRBV7-3
d_call: TRBD2
cdr3_aa: CASSPGLAGTYEQYF
cdr3_nt: TGTGCCAGCAGCCCCGGACTAGCGGGCACCTACGAGCAGTACTTC

clone_size: .
j_call: TRBJ2-1
v_call: TRBV6-5
d_call: .
cdr3_aa: CASSYGGGPYNEQFF
cdr3_nt: TGTGCCAGCAGTTACGGCGGGGGCCCCTACAATGAGCAGTTCTTC

clone_size: .
j_call: TRBJ2-7
v_call: TRBV19
d_call: TRBD2
cdr3_aa: CASSSSGNLEQYF
cdr3_nt: TGTGCCAGTAGTTCCAGCGGGAATCTCGAGCAGTACTTC

clone_size: .
j_call: TRBJ1-3
v_call: TRBV19
d_call: .
cdr3_aa: CASSIVHLRGNGNTIYF
cdr3_nt: TGTGCCAGTAGTATAGTCCACTTGCGGGGAAACGGAAACACCATATATTTT

clone_size: few
j_call: TRBJ1-1
v_call: TRBV27
d_call: TRBD1
cdr3_aa: CASSFRRDRPTEAFF
cdr3_nt: TGTGCCAGCAGTTTCCGGAGGGACAGACCCACTGAAGCTTTCTTT

clone_size: .
j_call: TRBJ1-3
v_call: TRBV10-3
d_call: .
cdr3_aa: CAITIDSGISGNTIYF
cdr3_nt: TGTGCCATCACTATTGATTCAGGGATCTCTGGAAACACCATATATTTT

clone_size: .
j_call: TRBJ1-6
v_call: TRBV5-1
d_call: .
cdr3_aa: CASSQAGYNSPLHF
cdr3_nt: TGCGCCAGCAGCCAGGCAGGTTATAATTCACCCCTCCACTTT

clone_size: once
j_call: TRBJ1-6
v_call: TRBV6-1
d_call: TRBD1
cdr3_aa: CASSDVDRGSSPLHF
cdr3_nt: TGTGCCAGCAGTGACGTCGACAGGGGGAGTTCACCCCTCCACTTT

clone_size: .
j_call: TRBJ1-2
v_call: TRBV4-1
d_call: .
cdr3_aa: CASSLSGQSNYGYTF
cdr3_nt: TGCGCCAGCAGCCTATCCGGACAGTCTAACTATGGCTACACCTTC